The clone carrying this T cell receptor (beta chain) appeared a single time. Its antigen is still unknown. The TCR-sequenced patients were a few responders to pembrolizumab. The CDR3 loop spans 16 amino acids. The sample is drawn from a study of PD-1 blockade in mismatch repair-deficient tumors. Study-level points and caveats: Tumor-resident clones, often undetectable pretreatment in blood, expanded then contracted after pembrolizumab.

The protocol was immunoSEQ multiplex PCR, while the TCRdb copy is restricted to in-frame clones and leaves out a portion. The sample records about 51,000 clones, over 75% being singletons. Here the sequenced sample was peripheral blood, taken roughly 21 weeks after starting pembrolizumab. This chain links TRBV12-2 with TRBJ2-1; the table's TRBD2 call for D was not verified on the DNA. TRBV12-2 has pseudogene status. The origin of this receptor is an adult with mismatch repair-deficient cancer. The CDR3 loop reads CGSRSRGKLNYNEQFF. Here the CDR3 DNA reads TGTGGAAGTCGTTCACGGGGGAAACTAAACTACAATGAGCAGTTCTTC.